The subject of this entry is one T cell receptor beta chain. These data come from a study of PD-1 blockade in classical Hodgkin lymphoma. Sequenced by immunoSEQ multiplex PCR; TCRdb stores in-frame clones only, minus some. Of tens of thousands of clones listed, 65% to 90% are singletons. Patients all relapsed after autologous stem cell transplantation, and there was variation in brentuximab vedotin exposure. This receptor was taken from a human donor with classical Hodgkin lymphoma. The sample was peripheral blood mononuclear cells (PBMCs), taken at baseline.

The CDR3 DNA is TGTGCCAGCAGCCCAAGGACAGGACCTTATTACGAGCAGTACTTC. It yields the protein CASSPRTGPYYEQYF. The chain couples TRBV7-9 to TRBJ2-7; TRBD1 matches at 7 bases. J lost 4 bases, V lost 5 bases, and 11 bases had no gene match. CDR3 size: 15 residues. Germline V CDR1 and CDR2: SEHNR, FQNEAQ (reference sequence). Complete variable domain (other parts from reference TRBV7-9 and TRBJ2-7): DTGVSQNPRHKITKRGQNVTFRCDPISEHNRLYWYRQTLGQGPEFLTYFQNEAQLEKSRLLSDRFSAERPKGSFSTLEIQRTEQGDSAMYLCASSPRTGPYYEQYFGPGTRLTVT.